The clone carrying this T cell receptor beta chain was seen a few times. Assay used: immunoSEQ multiplex PCR; TCRdb lists only in-frame clones, some missing. Here the sample spans approximately 17,000 clones, around 70% being singletons. The data are from a study of PD-1 and CTLA-4 blockade in melanoma. The CDR3 sequence is 14 residues long. Germline V gene lookup returns CDR1 SQVTM and CDR2 ANQGSEA. With 4 bases clipped from V and 8 bases from J, the junction kept 9 bases outside the gene matches. V usage is TRBV29-1 and J usage is TRBJ2-2, with TRBD1 identical over 8 bases. Here the sequenced sample was CD8+ T cells from peripheral blood, taken before anti-PD-1 treatment. This receptor was taken from a human donor with melanoma. This CDR3 reads CSVVGLTGGGELFF. DNA of the CDR3: TGCAGCGTTGTTGGTCTAACAGGGGGTGGGGAGCTGTTTTTT.